This TCR beta chain comes out of a study of cytomegalovirus exposure and HLA in healthy donors. Study-wide points: Most TCR sequences were seen very rarely across donors, but some public TCRs occurred in many. Cytomegalovirus-associated status was assigned to approximately 160 TCR beta chains.

CDR3 size: 14 residues. Germline V CDR1 and CDR2: MNHNS, SASEGT. Deletions cut 7 bases from V and 3 bases from J, with 15 bases between. An approximately 130-subject validation cohort, separate from the approximately 720-subject first cohort, supplied the donors. Comment on this clone: As yet, its antigen is unknown.

The data were produced by immunoSEQ multiplex PCR, yet TCRdb's version contains in-frame clones alone and is incomplete. Of approximately 200,000 clones in the sample, around 90% were seen once. The material sequenced was PBMCs. This chain connects TRBV6-1 to TRBJ2-5, with no clear D. This TCR was recovered from a young woman in good health and CMV-seronegative. In nucleotides, the CDR3 is TGTGCCAGCACTGTAGGCAGGAAGAAAGAGACCCAGTACTTC. It specifies CASTVGRKKETQYF.